This TCR beta chain was retrieved from a study of post-analysis software for immune sequencing data. This clonotype was seen at least ten times. Included in the TCR beta cDNA libraries were unique molecular identifiers. From 1 to 10 million T cells, 500,000 or so cDNA molecules were obtained. MiXCR, applied by TCRdb to the PCR reads, yields one record per CDR3 protein. This sample has approximately 350,000 distinct CDR3 sequences, with less than 40% found just once. This receptor was obtained from a girl aged 10 to 17 with multiple sclerosis. Material for sequencing was blood.

For the CDR3, the DNA is TGTGCCAGCTCTCTCCATTCCTACGAGCAGTACTTC. This gives the protein CASSLHSYEQYF. This chain uses TRBV18 with TRBJ2-7; D is unclear. The CDR3 is 12 amino acids. Between the trimmed V and J ends, which lost 6 bases and 1 base, there was a span of 7 bases. CDR1 KGHSH and CDR2 LQKENI come from the germline V gene.